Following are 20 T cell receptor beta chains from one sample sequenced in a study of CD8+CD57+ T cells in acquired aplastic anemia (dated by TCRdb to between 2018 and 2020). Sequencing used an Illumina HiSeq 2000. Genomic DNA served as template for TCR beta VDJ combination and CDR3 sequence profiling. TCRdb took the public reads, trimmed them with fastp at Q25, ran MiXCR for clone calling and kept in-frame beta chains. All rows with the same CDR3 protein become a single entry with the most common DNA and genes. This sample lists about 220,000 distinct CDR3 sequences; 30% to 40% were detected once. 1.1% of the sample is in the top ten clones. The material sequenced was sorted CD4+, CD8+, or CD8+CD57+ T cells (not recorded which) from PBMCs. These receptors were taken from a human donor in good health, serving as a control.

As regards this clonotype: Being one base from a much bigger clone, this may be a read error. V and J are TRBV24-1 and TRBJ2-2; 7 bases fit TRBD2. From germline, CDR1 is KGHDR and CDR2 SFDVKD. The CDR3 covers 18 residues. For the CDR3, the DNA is TGTGCCACCAGTGATTCCGTCCGTGAGCGGGGCTACACCGGGGAGCTGCTTTTT. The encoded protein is CATSDSVRERGYTGELLF.

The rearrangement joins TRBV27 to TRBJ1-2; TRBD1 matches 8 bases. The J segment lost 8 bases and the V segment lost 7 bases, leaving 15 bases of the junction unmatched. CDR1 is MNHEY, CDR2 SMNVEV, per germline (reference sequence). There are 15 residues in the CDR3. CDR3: CASNRRQGSMKGYTF. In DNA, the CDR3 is TGTGCCAGCAACCGTAGACAGGGGTCCATGAAGGGCTACACCTTC.

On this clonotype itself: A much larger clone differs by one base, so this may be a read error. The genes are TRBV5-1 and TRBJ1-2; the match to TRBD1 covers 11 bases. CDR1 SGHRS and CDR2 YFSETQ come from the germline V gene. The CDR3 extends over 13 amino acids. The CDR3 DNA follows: TGCGCCTGCAGCTGGGGACAGGGGGATGGCTACACCTTC. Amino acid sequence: CACSWGQGDGYTF.

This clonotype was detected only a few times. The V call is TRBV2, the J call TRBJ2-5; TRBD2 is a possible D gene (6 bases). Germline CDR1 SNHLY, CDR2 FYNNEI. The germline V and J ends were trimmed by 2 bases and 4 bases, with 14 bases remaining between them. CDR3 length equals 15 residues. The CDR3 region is CASSEYGTGVETQYF. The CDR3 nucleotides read TGTGCCAGCAGTGAATATGGTACGGGGGTAGAGACCCAGTACTTC.

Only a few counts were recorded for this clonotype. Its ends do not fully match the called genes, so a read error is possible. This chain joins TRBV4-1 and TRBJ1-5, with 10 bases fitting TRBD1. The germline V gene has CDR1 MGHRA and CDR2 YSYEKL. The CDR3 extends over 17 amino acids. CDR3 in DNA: TGCGCCAGCAGTCAAGGGACCGGGACAGGGGACGATCGGCCCCAGCATTTT. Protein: CASSQGTGTGDDRPQHF.

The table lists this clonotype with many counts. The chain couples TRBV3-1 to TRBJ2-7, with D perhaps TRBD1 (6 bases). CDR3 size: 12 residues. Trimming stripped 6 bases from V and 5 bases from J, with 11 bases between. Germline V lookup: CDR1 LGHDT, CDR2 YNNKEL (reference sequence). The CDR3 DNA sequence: TGTGCCAGCAGTAGCAGGGGTGACGAGCAGTACTTC. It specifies CASSSRGDEQYF.

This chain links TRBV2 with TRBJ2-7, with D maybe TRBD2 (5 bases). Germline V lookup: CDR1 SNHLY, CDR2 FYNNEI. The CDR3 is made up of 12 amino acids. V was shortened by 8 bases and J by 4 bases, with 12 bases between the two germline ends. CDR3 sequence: CASREGGYEQYF. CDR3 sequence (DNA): TGTGCCAGCCGAGAGGGCGGTTACGAGCAGTACTTC. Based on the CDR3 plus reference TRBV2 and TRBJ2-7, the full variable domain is EPEVTQTPSHQVTQMGQEVILRCVPISNHLYFYWYRQILGQKVEFLVSFYNNEISEKSEIFDDQFSVERPDGSNFTLKIRSTKLEDSAMYFCASREGGYEQYFGPGTRLTVT.

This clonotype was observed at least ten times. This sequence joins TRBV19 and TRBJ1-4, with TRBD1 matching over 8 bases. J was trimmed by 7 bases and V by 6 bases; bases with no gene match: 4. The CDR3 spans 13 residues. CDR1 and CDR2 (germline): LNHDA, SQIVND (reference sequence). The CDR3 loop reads CASSTDRGEKLFF. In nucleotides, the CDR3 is TGTGCCAGTAGCACCGACAGGGGTGAAAAACTGTTTTTT.

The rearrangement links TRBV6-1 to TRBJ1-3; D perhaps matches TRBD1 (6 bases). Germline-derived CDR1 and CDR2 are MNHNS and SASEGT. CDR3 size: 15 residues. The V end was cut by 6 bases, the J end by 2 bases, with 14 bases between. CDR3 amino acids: CASSLGGATGNTIYF. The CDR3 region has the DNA TGTGCCAGCAGCCTTGGGGGGGCAACTGGAAACACCATATATTTT.

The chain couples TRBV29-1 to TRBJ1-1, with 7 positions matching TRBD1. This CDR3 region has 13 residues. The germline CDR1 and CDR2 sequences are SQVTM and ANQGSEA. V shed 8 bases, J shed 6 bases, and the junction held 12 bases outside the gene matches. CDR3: CSLRAGGGAEAFF. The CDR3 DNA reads TGCAGCTTAAGGGCAGGGGGTGGTGCTGAAGCTTTCTTT.

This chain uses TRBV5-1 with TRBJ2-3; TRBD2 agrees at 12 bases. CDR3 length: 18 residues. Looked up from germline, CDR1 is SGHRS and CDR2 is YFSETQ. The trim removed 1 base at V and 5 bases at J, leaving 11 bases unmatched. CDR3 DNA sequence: TGCGCCAGCAGCTTGAGACTAGCGGGAGCCCTTCCCGGAGATACGCAGTATTTT. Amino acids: CASSLRLAGALPGDTQYF.

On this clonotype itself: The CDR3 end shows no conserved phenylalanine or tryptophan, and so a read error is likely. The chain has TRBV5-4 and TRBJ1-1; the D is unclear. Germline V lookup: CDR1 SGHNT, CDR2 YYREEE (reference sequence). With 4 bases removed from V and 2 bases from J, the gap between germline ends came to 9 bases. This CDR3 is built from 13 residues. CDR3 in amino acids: CASSHDLNTEAFS. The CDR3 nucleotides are TGTGCCAGCAGCCACGACCTTAACACTGAAGCTTTCTCT.

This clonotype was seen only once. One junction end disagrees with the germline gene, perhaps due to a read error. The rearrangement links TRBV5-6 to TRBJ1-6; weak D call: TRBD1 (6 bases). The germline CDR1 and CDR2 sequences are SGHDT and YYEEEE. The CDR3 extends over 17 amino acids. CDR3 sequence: CASTRGGGHNYSSPLHF. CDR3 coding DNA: TGTGCCAGCACCCGAGGGGGGGGCCATAACTATAGTTCACCCCTCCACTTT.

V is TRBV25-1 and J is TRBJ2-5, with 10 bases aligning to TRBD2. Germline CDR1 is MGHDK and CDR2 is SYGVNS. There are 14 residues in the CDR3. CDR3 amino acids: CARVFGTSVVTQYF. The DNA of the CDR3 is TGTGCTAGAGTGTTCGGGACTAGCGTAGTTACCCAGTACTTC.

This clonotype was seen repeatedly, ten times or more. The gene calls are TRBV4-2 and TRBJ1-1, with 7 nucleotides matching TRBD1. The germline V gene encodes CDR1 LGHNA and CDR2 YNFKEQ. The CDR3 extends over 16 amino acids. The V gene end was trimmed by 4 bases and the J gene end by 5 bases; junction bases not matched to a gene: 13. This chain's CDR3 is CASSPSVAGGQTEAFF. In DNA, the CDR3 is TGTGCCAGCAGCCCAAGCGTCGCAGGGGGGCAGACTGAAGCTTTCTTT.

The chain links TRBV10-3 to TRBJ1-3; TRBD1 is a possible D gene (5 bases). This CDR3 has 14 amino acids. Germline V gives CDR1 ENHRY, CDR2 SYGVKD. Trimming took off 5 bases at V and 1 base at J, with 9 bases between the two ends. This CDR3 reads CAISRQPSGNTIYF. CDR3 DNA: TGTGCCATCAGTCGACAGCCTTCTGGAAACACCATATATTTT.

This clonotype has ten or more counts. CDR3: CASRAYAGESQPQHF. The CDR3 bases are TGTGCCAGCAGAGCCTATGCGGGGGAAAGTCAGCCCCAGCATTTT. J is TRBJ1-5 and V is TRBV6-1; D might be TRBD1 (5 bases). V gave up 6 bases and J gave up 6 bases, with 18 bases separating them. The V gene's germline CDR1 is MNHNS and CDR2 SASEGT. This CDR3 contains 15 residues.

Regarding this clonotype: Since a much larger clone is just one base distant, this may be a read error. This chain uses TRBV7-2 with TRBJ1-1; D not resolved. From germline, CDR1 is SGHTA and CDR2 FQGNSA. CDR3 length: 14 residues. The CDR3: CAGSLAGGNTEAFF. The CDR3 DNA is TGTGCCGGCAGCTTAGCTGGCGGAAACACTGAAGCTTTCTTT.

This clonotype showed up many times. The CDR3 loop reads CASSLDRVQPQHF. The CDR3 coding sequence is TGTGCCAGCAGCCTGGACAGGGTACAGCCCCAGCATTTT. V usage is TRBV7-9 and J usage is TRBJ1-5, with 8 bases identical to TRBD1. Germline V lookup: CDR1 SEHNR, CDR2 FQNEAQ (reference sequence). This CDR3 has 13 amino acids. With V trimmed by 5 bases and J by 7 bases, 4 bases remained unmatched.

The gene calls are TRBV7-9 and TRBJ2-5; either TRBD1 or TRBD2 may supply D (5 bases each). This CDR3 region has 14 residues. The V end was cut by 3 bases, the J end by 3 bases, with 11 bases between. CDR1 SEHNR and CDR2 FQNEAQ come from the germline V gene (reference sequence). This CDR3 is CASSLGPVEETQYF. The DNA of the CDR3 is TGTGCCAGCAGCTTGGGACCGGTGGAAGAGACCCAGTACTTC. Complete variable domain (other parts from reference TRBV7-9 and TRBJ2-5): DTGVSQNPRHKITKRGQNVTFRCDPISEHNRLYWYRQTLGQGPEFLTYFQNEAQLEKSRLLSDRFSAERPKGSFSTLEIQRTEQGDSAMYLCASSLGPVEETQYFGPGTRLLVL.